This T cell receptor beta chain was obtained from a study of CXCR3-negative and CXCR3-positive naive CD8 T cells. Sorting was done in triplicate for each CD8+ T cell subset (about 330,000 cells each). This clonotype is classed as medium-sized by frequency. No antigen is known for it. The study made its TRB cDNA libraries by 5' RACE, adding UMI labels. TCRdb reprocessed the 5' RACE reads and stores each CDR3 protein as one record, lacking DNA. The sample totals approximately 8,700 distinct CDR3 sequences. The CDR3 is 13 amino acids. Germline CDR1 SGHTA, CDR2 FQGNSA. General study results and limits: Cryopreservation partially lowered CXCR3 expression, so most assays used fresh PBMCs. Naive subsets displayed similar surface CD5, and TCR strength was inferred from TRB CDR3 properties. Naive CXCR3-negative cells resembled naive CXCR3-positive cells in TRBV-TRBJ usage; memory cells differed.

The chain carries TRBV7-2 and TRBJ2-1. Sequenced: naive CXCR3- CD8+ T cells from blood. Specified subset: CD45RO-CCR7+CD27+CD95- naive CD8+ T cells lacking CXCR3 (TNR3-). The sequence was obtained from a human donor in good health. Some clones in this sample may be carry-over from other donors' samples. The CDR3 region is CASSPDQHNEQFF.